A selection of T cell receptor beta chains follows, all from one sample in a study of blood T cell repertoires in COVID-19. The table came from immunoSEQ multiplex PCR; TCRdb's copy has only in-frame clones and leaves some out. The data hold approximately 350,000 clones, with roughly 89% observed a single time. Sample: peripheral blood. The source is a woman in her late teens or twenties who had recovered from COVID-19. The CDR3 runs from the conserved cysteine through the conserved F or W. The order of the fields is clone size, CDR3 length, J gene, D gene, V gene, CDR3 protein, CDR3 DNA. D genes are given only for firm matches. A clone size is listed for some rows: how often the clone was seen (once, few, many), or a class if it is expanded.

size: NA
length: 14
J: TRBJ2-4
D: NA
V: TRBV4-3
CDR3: CASSQDLGGDIQYF
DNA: TGCGCCAGCAGCCAAGATCTCGGAGGGGACATTCAGTACTTC

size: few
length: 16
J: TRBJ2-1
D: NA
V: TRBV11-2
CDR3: CASRYEGGSSYNEQFF
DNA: TGTGCCAGCAGGTACGAAGGAGGGAGCTCCTACAATGAGCAGTTCTTC

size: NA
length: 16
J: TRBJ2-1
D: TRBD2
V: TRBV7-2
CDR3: CASRHVRAGGYNEQFF
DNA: TGTGCCAGCAGACATGTAAGAGCGGGAGGTTACAATGAGCAGTTCTTC

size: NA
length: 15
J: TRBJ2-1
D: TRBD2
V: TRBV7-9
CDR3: CASSLGTGGRIEQFF
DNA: TGTGCCAGCAGCTTAGGGACGGGAGGTCGGATTGAGCAGTTCTTC

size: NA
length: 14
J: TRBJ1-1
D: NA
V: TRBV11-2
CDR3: CASSPRLMNTEAFF
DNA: TGTGCCAGCAGCCCCCGACTCATGAACACTGAAGCTTTCTTT

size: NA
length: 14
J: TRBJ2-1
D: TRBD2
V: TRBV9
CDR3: CASSVAGKSGGQFF
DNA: TGTGCCAGCAGCGTAGCGGGGAAGAGCGGGGGGCAGTTCTTC

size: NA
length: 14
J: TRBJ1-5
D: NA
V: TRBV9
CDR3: CASSEGGGNQPQHF
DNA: TGTGCCAGCAGCGAGGGAGGTGGCAATCAGCCCCAGCATTTT

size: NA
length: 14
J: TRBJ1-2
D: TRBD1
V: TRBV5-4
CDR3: CASSLRQGADGYTF
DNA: TGTGCCAGCAGCTTGCGTCAGGGGGCGGATGGCTACACCTTC

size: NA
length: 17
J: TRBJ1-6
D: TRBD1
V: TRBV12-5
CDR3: CASGPVSWTGGNSPLHF
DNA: TGTGCTAGTGGTCCAGTATCCTGGACAGGGGGAAATTCACCCCTCCACTTT

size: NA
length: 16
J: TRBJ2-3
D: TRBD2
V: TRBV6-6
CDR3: CASSRRLAGSTDTQYF
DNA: TGTGCCAGCAGCCGAAGACTAGCGGGGAGCACAGATACGCAGTATTTT

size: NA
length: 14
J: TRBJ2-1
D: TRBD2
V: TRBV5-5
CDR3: CASTGTSGRNEQFF
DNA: TGTGCCAGCACGGGGACTAGCGGGAGAAATGAGCAGTTCTTC

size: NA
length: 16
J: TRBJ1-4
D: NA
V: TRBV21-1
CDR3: CASSTTDNRVAEKLFF
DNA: TGTGCCAGCAGCACTACCGATAACAGGGTAGCTGAAAAACTGTTTTTT

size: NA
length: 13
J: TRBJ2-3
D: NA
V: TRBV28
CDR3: CASSRPGSDTQYF
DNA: TGTGCCAGCAGTCGACCAGGGTCAGATACGCAGTATTTT

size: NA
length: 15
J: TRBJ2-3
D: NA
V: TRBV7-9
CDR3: CASSLTVGSRDTQYF
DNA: TGTGCCAGCAGCTTAACTGTAGGGAGCAGGGATACGCAGTATTTT

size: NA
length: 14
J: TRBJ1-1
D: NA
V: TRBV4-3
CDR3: CASSQRRGNTEAFF
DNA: TGCGCCAGCAGCCAACGCAGGGGAAACACTGAAGCTTTCTTT

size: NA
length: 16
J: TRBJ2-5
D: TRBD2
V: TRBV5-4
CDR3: CASSPQGGSKAETQYF
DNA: TGTGCCAGCAGCCCGCAGGGCGGGAGTAAAGCAGAGACCCAGTACTTC

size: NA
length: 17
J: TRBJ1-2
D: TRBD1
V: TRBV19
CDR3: CASSIDWGLQGGYGYTF
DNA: TGTGCCAGTAGTATAGACTGGGGCCTACAGGGGGGCTATGGCTACACCTTC

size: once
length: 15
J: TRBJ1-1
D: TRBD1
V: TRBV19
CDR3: CASSTSDGTGSPAFF
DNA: TGTGCCAGTAGTACCAGCGATGGGACAGGGTCCCCAGCTTTCTTT

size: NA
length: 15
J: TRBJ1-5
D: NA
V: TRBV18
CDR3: CASADSRYSNQPQHF
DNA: TGTGCCAGCGCGGACAGTCGTTATAGCAATCAGCCCCAGCATTTT

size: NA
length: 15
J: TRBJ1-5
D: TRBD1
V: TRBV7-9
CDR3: CASSSDRGPNQPQHF
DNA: TGTGCCAGCAGCTCAGACAGGGGGCCTAATCAGCCCCAGCATTTT

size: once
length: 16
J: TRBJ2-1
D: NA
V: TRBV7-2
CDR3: CASSWRGGFSYNEQFF
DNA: TGTGCCAGCAGCTGGAGGGGGGGATTCTCCTACAATGAGCAGTTCTTC

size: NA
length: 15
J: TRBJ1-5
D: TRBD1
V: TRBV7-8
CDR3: CASSLGDREEQPQHF
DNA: TGTGCCAGCAGCTTAGGGGACAGGGAAGAACAGCCCCAGCATTTT

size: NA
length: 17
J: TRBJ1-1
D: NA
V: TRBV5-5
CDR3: CASSLTGRAGIRAEAFF
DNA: TGTGCCAGCAGCTTGACTGGTCGTGCCGGGATAAGAGCTGAAGCTTTCTTT

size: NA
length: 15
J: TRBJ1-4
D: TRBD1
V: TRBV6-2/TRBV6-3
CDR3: CASSYPGQGSEKLFF
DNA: TGTGCCAGCAGTTATCCGGGACAGGGGAGTGAAAAACTGTTTTTT

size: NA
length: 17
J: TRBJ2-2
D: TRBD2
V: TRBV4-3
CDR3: CASSPRLAGANTGELFF
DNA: TGCGCCAGCAGCCCGAGACTAGCGGGCGCGAACACCGGGGAGCTGTTTTTT

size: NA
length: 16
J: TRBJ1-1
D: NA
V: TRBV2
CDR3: CASSEAGVRVGTEAFF
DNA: TGTGCCAGCAGTGAGGCGGGGGTCCGGGTGGGCACTGAAGCTTTCTTT

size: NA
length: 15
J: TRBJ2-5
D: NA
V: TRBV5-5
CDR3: CASSLGLVASETQYF
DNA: TGTGCCAGCAGCTTGGGACTAGTAGCTTCAGAGACCCAGTACTTC

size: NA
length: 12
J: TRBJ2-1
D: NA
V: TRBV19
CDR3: CASGTFYNEQFF
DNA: TGTGCCAGCGGGACTTTCTACAATGAGCAGTTCTTC

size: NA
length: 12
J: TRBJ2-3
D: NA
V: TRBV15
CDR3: CATSRTADTQYF
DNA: TGTGCCACCAGCAGGACAGCGGATACGCAGTATTTT

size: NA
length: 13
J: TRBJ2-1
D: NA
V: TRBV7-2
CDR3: CASSRDFYNEQFF
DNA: TGTGCCAGCAGCCGGGACTTCTACAATGAGCAGTTCTTC

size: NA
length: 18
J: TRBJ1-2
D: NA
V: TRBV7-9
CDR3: CASSSNRAGPVDFYGYTF
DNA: TGTGCCAGCAGCTCCAATCGGGCAGGGCCGGTTGATTTTTATGGCTACACCTTC

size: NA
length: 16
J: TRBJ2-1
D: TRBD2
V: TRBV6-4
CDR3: CASSEAYGTTYNEQFF
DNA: TGTGCCAGCAGTGAAGCTTATGGGACTACCTACAATGAGCAGTTCTTC

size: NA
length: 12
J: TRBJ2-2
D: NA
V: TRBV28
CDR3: CASSLGVSELFF
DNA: TGTGCCAGCAGTCTAGGGGTTTCGGAGCTGTTTTTT

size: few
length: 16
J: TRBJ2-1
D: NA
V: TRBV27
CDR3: CASSGAGGLSYNEQFF
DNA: TGTGCCAGCAGTGGGGCCGGTGGGCTATCCTACAATGAGCAGTTCTTC

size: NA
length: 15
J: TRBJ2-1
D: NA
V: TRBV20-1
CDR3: CSASVWRSKGNEQFF
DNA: TGCAGTGCTAGTGTATGGCGGAGCAAGGGGAATGAGCAGTTCTTC

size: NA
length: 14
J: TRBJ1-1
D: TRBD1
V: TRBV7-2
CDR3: CASSLAGDRVWAFF
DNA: TGTGCCAGCAGCTTAGCAGGGGACAGGGTATGGGCTTTCTTT

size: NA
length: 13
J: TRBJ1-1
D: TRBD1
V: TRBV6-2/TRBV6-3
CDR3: CASSLDRGSYAFF
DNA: TGTGCCAGCAGTCTAGACAGGGGTTCGTACGCTTTCTTT

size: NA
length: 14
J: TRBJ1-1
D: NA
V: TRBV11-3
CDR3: CASSLRGRVTEAFF
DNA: TGTGCCAGCAGCTTACGGGGTCGAGTCACTGAAGCTTTCTTT

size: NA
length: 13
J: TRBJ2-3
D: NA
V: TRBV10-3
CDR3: CAIRRTDTDTQYF
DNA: TGTGCCATCAGGAGAACAGATACAGATACGCAGTATTTT

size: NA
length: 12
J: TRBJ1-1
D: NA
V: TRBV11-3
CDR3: CASSLAPGGAFF
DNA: TGTGCCAGCAGCTTAGCGCCCGGCGGAGCTTTCTTT

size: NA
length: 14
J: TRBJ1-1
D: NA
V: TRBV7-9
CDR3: CASSSPGGYTEAFF
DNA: TGTGCCAGCAGCTCCCCGGGGGGCTACACTGAAGCTTTCTTT

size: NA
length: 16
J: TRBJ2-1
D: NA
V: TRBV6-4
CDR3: CASSDSIAGSYNEQFF
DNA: TGTGCCAGCAGTGACTCGATCGCGGGATCCTACAATGAGCAGTTCTTC